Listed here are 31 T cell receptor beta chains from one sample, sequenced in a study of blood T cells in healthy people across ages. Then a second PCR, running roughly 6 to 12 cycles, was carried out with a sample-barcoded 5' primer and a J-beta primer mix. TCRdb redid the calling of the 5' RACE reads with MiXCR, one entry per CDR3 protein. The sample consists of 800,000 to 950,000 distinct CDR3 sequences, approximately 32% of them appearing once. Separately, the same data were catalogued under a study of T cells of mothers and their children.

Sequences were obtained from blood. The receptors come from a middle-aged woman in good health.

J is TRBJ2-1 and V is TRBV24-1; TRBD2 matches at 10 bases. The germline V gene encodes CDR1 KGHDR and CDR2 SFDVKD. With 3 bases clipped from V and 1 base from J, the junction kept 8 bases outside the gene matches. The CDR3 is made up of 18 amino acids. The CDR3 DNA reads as TGTGCCACCAGTGATCCAAATAGCGGGGGGTGGTCCTACAATGAGCAGTTCTTC. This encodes CATSDPNSGGWSYNEQFF.

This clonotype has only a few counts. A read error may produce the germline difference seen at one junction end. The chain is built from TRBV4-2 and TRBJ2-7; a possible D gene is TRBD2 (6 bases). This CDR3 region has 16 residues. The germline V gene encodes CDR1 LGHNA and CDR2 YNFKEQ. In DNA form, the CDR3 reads TGTGTCAGCAGCCAGGAATCGCGGGACCGCCCTAACGAGCAGTACTTC. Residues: CVSSQESRDRPNEQYF.

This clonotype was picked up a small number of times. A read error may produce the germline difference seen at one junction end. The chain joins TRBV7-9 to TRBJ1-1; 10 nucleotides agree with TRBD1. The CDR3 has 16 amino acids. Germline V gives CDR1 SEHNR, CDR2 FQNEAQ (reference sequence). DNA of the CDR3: TGTGCCGGCAGCTCCCCGGGACAGGGGCGGATAACTGAAGCTTTCTTT. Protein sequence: CAGSSPGQGRITEAFF.

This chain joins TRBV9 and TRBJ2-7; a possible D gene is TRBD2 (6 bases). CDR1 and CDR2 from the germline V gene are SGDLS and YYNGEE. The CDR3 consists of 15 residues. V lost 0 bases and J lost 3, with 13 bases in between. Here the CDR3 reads CASSVGGVTFYEQYF. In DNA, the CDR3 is TGTGCCAGCAGCGTAGGGGGGGTCACCTTCTACGAGCAGTACTTC.

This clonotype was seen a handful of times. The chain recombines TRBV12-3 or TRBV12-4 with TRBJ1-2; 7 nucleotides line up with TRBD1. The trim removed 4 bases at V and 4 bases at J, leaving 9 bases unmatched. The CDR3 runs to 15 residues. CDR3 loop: CASSSSRTGLYGYTF. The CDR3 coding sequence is TGTGCCAGCAGTTCTAGCCGGACAGGCCTCTATGGCTACACCTTC.

CDR3 amino acids: CASSTTLTTSEQYF. DNA for the CDR3: TGTGCCAGCAGTACTACCCTGACTACCTCCGAGCAGTACTTC. V is TRBV6-5 and J is TRBJ2-5, with a weak D call TRBD2 (5 bases). The last part of the DNA fits TRBJ2-7 better; the J call may be wrong. CDR1 is MNHEY, CDR2 SVGAGI, per germline. The CDR3 is 14 amino acids.

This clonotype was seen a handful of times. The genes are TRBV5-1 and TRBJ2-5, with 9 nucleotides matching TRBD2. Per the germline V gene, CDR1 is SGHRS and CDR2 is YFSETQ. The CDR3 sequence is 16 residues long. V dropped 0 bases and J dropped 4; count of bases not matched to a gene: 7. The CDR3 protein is CASSLARGGAGETQYF. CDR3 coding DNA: TGCGCCAGCAGCTTGGCGCGCGGGGGGGCAGGAGAGACCCAGTACTTC. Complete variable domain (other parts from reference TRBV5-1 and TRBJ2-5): KAGVTQTPRYLIKTRGQQVTLSCSPISGHRSVSWYQQTPGQGLQFLFEYFSETQRNKGNFPGRFSGRQFSNSRSEMNVSTLELGDSALYLCASSLARGGAGETQYFGPGTRLLVL.

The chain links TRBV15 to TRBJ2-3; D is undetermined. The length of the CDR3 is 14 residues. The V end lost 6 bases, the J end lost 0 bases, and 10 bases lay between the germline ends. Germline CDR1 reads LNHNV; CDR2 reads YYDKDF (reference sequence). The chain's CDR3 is CATSIQRSTDTQYF. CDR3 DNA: TGTGCCACCAGTATCCAGCGAAGCACAGATACGCAGTATTTT.

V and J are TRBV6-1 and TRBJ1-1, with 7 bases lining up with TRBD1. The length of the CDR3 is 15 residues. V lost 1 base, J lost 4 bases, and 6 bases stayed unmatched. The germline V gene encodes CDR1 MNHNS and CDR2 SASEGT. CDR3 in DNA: TGTGCCAGCAGTGAAGATTGGTCAGGGGGCACTGAAGCTTTCTTT. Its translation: CASSEDWSGGTEAFF.

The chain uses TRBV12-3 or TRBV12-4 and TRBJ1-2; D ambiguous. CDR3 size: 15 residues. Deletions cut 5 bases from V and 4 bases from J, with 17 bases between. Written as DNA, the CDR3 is TGTGCCAGCAGTCGTAGGGTCCCCGTCCCCTATGGCTACACCTTC. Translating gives CASSRRVPVPYGYTF.

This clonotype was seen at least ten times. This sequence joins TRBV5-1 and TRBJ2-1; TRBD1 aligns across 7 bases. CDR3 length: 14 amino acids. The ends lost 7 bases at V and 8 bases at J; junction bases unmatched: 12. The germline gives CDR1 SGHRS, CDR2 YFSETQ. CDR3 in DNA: TGCGCCAGCGATCTTTATGACAGGGTGGATGAGCAGTTCTTC. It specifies CASDLYDRVDEQFF.

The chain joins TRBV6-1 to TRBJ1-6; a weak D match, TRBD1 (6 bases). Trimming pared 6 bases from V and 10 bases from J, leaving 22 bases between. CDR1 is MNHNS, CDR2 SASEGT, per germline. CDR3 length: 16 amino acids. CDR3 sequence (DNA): TGTGCCAGCAGATCCGCCGCTCAGGGGCTAGGGTCACCCCTCCACTTT. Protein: CASRSAAQGLGSPLHF.

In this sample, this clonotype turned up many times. As DNA, the CDR3 is TGTGCCAGCAGGGCCCTGACTAGCGAAGCAACGGATACGCAGTATTTT. Residues: CASRALTSEATDTQYF. The gene calls are TRBV6-1 and TRBJ2-3; 8 nucleotides align to TRBD2. Germline CDR1 and CDR2: MNHNS and SASEGT. This CDR3 is 16 amino acids long. Trimming at V came to 6 bases and at J to 6 bases, leaving 14 bases not matched to a gene.

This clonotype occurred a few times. This CDR3 reads CASSLGRGIRNQPQHF. The CDR3 DNA reads TGTGCCAGCAGCTTAGGGCGGGGGATTAGGAATCAGCCCCAGCATTTT. This chain joins TRBV7-8 and TRBJ1-5, with D possibly being TRBD1 (5 bases). CDR1 is SGHVS and CDR2 is FQNEAQ in the germline V gene. The CDR3 consists of 16 residues. The V gene lost 1 base and the J gene lost 4 bases, with 14 bases spanning the gap.

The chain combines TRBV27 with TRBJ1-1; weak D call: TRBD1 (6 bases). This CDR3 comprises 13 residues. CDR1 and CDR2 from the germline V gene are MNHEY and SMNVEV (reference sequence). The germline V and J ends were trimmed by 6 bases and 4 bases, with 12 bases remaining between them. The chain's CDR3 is CASRLGGITEAFF. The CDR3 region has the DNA TGTGCCAGCAGGTTAGGGGGGATCACTGAAGCTTTCTTT.

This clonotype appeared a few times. CDR3 nucleotide sequence: TGCGCCAGCAGCTTCCACTTGTCTGAAGAGACCCAGTACTTC. It encodes CASSFHLSEETQYF. The rearrangement links TRBV5-1 to TRBJ2-5; no firm D call. Germline V gene lookup returns CDR1 SGHRS and CDR2 YFSETQ. V was cut by 2 bases and J by 3 bases, with 11 bases left in between. The CDR3 contains 14 residues.

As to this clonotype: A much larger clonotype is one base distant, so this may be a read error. The CDR3 here is CASQVVPGRGADEQFF. In DNA form, the CDR3 reads TGCGCCAGCCAAGTGGTTCCGGGACGGGGGGCCGATGAGCAGTTCTTC. The J gene is TRBJ2-1, the V gene TRBV5-1; D might be TRBD2 (7 bases). The CDR3 has 16 amino acids. Trimming cost V 7 bases and J 8 bases, with 25 bases left between them. Per the germline V gene, CDR1 is SGHRS and CDR2 is YFSETQ. Full variable domain (missing parts from reference TRBV5-1 and TRBJ2-1): KAGVTQTPRYLIKTRGQQVTLSCSPISGHRSVSWYQQTPGQGLQFLFEYFSETQRNKGNFPGRFSGRQFSNSRSEMNVSTLELGDSALYLCASQVVPGRGADEQFFGPGTRLTVL.

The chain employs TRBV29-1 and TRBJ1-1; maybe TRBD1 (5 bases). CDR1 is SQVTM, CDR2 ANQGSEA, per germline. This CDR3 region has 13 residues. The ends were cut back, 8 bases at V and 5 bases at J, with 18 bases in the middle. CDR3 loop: CSLGSRAGTEAFF. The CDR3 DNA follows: TGCAGCCTTGGGTCCAGGGCCGGGACTGAAGCTTTCTTT.

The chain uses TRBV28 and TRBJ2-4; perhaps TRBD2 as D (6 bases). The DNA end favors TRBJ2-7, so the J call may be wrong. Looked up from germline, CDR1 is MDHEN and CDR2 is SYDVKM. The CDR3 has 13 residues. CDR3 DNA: TGTGCCAACGGAGGGTCCCCTTCGTACGAGCAGTACTTC. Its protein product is CANGGSPSYEQYF.

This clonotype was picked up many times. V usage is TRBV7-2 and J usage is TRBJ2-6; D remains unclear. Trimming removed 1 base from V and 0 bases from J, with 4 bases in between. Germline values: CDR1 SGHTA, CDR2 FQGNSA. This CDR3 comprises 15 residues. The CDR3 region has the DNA TGTGCCAGCAGCTTAGAACGCTCTGGGGCCAACGTCCTGACTTTC. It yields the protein CASSLERSGANVLTF.

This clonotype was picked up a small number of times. The DNA for the CDR3 is TGCGCCAGCAGCCAAGAGGACAGGCCCTTGGGTGTCAATGAGCAGTTCTTC. Its translation is CASSQEDRPLGVNEQFF. V usage is TRBV4-1 and J usage is TRBJ2-1; 7 bases agree with TRBD1. The CDR3 totals 17 residues. J lost 6 bases, V lost 0 bases, and 11 bases had no gene match. Germline values: CDR1 MGHRA, CDR2 YSYEKL.

The CDR3 loop reads CASREGFEKLFF. The DNA of the CDR3 is TGTGCCAGCAGGGAGGGGTTTGAAAAACTGTTTTTT. The chain carries TRBV7-9 and TRBJ1-4; TRBD1 might be the D (5 bases). This CDR3 contains 12 residues. Per germline, CDR1 SEHNR and CDR2 FQNEAQ (reference sequence). V was trimmed by 6 bases and J by 7 bases, leaving 9 bases between them. Drawing the rest from reference TRBV7-9 and TRBJ1-4, the complete variable domain is DTGVSQNPRHKITKRGQNVTFRCDPISEHNRLYWYRQTLGQGPEFLTYFQNEAQLEKSRLLSDRFSAERPKGSFSTLEIQRTEQGDSAMYLCASREGFEKLFFGSGTQLSVL.

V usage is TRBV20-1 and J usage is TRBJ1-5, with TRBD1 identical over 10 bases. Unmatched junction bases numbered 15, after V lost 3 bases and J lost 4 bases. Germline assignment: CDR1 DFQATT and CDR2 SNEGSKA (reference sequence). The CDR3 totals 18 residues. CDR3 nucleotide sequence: TGCAGTGCTAGTGCTTCCGGGACAGGGGCGCGAAGAAATCAGCCCCAGCATTTT. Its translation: CSASASGTGARRNQPQHF.

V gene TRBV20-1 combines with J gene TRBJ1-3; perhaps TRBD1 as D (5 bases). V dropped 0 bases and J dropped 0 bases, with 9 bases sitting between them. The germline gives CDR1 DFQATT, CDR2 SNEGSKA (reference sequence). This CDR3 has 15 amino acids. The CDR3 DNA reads TGCAGTGCTAGAGATCTGACAGACTCTGGAAACACCATATATTTT. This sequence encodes CSARDLTDSGNTIYF.

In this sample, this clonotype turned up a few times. The CDR3 coding sequence is TGTGCCAGCAGTTATGGACAGATTAGCAATCAGCCCCAGCATTTT. It codes for CASSYGQISNQPQHF. The rearrangement links TRBV6-2 or TRBV6-3 to TRBJ1-5; D possibly corresponds to TRBD1 (6 bases). The CDR3 length is 15 residues. CDR1 and CDR2 from the germline V gene are MNHEY and SVGEGT. Trimming pared 3 bases from V and 0 bases from J, leaving 9 bases between.

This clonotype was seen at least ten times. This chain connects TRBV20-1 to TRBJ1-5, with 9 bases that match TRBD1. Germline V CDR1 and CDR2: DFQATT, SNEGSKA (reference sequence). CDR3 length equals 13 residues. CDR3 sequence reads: CSSGQGSNQPQHF. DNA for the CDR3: TGCAGCTCGGGACAGGGCAGCAATCAGCCCCAGCATTTT.

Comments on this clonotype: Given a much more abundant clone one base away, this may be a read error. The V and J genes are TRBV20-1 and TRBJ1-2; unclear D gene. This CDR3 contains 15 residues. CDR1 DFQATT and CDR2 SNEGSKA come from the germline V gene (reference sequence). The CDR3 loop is CSARDRAGINYDYTF. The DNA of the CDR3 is TGCAGTGCTAGAGATCGGGCGGGAATCAACTATGACTACACCTTC.

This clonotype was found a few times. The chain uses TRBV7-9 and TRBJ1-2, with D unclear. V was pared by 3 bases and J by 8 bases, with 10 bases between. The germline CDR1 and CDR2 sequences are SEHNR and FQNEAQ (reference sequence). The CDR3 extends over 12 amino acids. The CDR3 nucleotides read TGTGCCAGCAGCTTGGACGTCCACGGCTACACCTTC. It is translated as CASSLDVHGYTF. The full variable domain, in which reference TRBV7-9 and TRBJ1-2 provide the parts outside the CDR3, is DTGVSQNPRHKITKRGQNVTFRCDPISEHNRLYWYRQTLGQGPEFLTYFQNEAQLEKSRLLSDRFSAERPKGSFSTLEIQRTEQGDSAMYLCASSLDVHGYTFGSGTRLTVV.

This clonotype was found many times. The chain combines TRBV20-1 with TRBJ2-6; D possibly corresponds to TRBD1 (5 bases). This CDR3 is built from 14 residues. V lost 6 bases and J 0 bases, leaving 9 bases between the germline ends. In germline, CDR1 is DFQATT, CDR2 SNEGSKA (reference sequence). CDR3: CSAQDISGANVLTF. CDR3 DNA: TGCAGTGCCCAGGACATCTCTGGGGCCAACGTCCTGACTTTC.

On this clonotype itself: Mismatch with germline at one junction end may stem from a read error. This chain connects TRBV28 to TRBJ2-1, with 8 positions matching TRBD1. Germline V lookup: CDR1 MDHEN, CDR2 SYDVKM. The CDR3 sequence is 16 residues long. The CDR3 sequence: CACSLGSQGAYNEQFF. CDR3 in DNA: TGTGCCTGCAGTTTAGGGTCCCAGGGGGCGTACAATGAGCAGTTCTTC.

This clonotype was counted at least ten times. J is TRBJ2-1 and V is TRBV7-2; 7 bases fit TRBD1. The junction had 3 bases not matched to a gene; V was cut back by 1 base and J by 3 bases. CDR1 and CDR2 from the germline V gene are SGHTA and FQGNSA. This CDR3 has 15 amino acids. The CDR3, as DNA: TGTGCCAGCAGCTTAGGGGACAGTAACTACAATGAGCAGTTCTTC. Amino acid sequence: CASSLGDSNYNEQFF.